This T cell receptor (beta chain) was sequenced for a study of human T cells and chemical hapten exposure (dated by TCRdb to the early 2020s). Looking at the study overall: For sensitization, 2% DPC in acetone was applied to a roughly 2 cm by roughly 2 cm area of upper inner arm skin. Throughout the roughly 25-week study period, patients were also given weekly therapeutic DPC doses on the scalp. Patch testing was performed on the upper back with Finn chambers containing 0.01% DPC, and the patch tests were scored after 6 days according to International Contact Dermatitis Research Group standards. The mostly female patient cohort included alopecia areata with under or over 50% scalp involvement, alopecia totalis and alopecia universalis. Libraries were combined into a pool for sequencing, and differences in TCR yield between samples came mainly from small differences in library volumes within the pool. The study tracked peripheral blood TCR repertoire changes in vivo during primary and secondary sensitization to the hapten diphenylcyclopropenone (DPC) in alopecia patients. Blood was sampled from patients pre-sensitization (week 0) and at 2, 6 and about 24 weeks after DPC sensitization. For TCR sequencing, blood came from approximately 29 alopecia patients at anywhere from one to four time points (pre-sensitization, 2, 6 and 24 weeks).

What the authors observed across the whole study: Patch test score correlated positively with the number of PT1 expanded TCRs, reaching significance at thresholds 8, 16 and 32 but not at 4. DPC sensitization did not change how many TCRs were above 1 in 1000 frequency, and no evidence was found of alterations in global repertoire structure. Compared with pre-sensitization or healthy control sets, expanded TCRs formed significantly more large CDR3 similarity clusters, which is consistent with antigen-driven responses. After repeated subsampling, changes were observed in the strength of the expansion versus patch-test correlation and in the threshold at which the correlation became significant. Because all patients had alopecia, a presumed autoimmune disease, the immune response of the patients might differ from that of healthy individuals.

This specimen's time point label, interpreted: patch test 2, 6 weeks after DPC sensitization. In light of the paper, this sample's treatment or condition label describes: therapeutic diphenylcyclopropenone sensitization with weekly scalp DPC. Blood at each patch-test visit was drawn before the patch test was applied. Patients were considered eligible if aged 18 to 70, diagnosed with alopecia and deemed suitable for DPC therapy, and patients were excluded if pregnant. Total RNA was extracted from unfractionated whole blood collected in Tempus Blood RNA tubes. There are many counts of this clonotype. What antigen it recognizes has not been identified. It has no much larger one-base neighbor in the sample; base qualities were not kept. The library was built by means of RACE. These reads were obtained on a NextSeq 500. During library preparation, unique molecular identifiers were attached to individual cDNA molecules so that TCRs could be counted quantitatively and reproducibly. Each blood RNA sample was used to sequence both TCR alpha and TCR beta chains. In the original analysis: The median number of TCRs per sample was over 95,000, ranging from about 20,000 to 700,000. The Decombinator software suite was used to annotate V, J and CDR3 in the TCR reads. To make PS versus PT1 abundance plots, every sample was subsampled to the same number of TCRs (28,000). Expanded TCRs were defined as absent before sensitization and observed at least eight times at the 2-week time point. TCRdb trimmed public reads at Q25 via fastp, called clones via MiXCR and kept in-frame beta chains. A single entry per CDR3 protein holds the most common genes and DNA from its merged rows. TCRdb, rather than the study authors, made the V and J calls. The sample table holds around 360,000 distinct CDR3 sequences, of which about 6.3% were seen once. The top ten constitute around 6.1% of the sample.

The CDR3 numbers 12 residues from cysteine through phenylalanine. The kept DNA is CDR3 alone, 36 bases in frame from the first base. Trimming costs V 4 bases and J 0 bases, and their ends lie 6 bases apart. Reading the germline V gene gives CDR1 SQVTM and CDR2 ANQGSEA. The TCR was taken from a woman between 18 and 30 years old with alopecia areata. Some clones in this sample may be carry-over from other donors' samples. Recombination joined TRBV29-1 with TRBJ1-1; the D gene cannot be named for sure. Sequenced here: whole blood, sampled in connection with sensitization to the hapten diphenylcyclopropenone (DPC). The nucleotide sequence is TGCAGCGTTGCGCTCTTGAACACTGAAGCTTTCTTT. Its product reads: CSVALLNTEAFF.